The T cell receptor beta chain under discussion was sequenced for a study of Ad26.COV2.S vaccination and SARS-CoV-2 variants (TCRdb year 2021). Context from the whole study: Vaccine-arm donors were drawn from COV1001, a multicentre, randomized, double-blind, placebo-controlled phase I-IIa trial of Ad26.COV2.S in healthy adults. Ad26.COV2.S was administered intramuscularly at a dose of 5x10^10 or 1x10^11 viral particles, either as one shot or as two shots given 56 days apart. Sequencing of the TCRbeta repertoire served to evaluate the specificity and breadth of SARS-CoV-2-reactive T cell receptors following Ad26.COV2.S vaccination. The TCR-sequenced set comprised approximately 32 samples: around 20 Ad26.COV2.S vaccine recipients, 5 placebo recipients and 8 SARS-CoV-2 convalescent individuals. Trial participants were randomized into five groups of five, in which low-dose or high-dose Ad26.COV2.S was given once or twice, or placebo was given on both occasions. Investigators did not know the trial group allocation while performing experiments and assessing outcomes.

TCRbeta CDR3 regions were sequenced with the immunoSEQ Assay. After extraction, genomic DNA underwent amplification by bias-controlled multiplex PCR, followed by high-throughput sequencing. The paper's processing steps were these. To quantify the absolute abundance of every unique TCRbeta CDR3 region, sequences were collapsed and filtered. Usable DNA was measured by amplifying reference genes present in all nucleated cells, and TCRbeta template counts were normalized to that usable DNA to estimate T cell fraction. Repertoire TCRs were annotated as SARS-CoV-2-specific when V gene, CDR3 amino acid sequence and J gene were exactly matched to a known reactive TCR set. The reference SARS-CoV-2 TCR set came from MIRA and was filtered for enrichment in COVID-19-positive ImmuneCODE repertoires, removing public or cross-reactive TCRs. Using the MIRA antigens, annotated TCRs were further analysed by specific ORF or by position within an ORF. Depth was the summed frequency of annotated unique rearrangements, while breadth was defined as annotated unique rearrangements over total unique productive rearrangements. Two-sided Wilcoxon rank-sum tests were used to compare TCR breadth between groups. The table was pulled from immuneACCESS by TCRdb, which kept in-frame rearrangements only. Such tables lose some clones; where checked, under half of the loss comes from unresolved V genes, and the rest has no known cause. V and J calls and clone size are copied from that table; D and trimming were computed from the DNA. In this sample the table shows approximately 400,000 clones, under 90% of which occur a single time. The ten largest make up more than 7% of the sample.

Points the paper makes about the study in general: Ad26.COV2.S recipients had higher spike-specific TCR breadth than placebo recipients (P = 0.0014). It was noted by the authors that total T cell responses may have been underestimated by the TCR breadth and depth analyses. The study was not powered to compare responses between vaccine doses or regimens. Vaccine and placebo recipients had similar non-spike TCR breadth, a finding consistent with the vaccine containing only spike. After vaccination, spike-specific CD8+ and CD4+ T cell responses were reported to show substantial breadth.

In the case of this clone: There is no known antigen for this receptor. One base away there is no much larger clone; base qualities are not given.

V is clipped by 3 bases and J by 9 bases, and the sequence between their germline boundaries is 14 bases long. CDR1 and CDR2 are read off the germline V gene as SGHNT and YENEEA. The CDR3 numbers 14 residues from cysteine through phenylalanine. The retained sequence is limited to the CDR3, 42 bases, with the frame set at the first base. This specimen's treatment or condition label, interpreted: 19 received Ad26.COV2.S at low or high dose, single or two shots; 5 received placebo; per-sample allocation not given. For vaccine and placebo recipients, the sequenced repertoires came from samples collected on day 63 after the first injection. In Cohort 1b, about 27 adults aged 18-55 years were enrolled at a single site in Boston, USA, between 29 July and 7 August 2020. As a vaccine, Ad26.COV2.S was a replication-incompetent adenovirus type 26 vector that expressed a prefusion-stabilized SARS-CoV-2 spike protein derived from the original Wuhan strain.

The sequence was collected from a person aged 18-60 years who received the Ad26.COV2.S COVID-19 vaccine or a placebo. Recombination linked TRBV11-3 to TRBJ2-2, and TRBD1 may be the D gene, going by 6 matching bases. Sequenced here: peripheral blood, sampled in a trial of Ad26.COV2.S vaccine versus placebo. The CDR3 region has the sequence CASSFPQGRRELFF. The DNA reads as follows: TGTGCCAGCAGCTTCCCTCAGGGGCGCCGGGAGCTGTTTTTT.